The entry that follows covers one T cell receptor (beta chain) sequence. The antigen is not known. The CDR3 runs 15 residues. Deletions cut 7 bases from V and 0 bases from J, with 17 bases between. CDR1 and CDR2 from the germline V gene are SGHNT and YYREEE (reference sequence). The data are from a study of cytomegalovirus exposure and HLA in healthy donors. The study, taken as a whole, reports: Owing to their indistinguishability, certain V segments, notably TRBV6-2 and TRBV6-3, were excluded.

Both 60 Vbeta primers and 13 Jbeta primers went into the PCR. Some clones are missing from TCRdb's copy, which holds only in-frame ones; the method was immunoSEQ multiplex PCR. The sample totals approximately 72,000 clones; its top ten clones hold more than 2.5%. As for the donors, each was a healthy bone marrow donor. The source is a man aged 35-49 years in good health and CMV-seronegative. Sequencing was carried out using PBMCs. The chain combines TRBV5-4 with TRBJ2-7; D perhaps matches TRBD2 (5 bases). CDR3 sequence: CASAVAGRSSYEQYF. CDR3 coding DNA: TGTGCCAGCGCTGTGGCGGGTAGGTCCTCCTACGAGCAGTACTTC.